This TCR beta chain is drawn from a study of CD4 T cells in relation to SARS-CoV-2 and coronaviruses (dated by TCRdb to the early 2020s). Broadly, across the study: In the ViraFEST assay, PBMCs were cultured with antigen for approximately 9 days, after which TCR beta CDR3s were sequenced to identify clonal expansions specific to the antigen. An HIV-1 Nef peptide pool or a no-peptide culture served as the negative reference condition. Patient-derived lymphoblastoid cell lines were used to map the HLA restriction of shared crossreactive spike epitopes. Memory CD4+ T cell crossreactivity between SARS-CoV-2 and common cold coronavirus spike proteins was assessed at the TCR clonotype level in the study. The Adaptive Biotechnologies TCR-sequencing kit was used to sequence samples from a few pre-COVID donors and the naive versus memory experiments, whereas other data were Illumina-based. For other donors in the study, expansion assays were sequenced with a different, Illumina-based TCR-beta assay. General findings and caveats noted by the study authors: No donor contributed both pre-pandemic and post-infection samples, which limited tracing the source of pre-existing responses. Small numbers of patients and of tested TCRs limited the study. In about 71% of donors, memory CD4+ clonotypes turned up that crossrecognized SARS-CoV-2 and at least one common cold coronavirus spike. Crossreactivity analysis centred on spike protein, so crossreactivity against other viral proteins was not assessed. Crossreactive clones showed significantly weaker SARS-CoV-2-driven expansion than monoreactive clones, consistent with antigenic imprinting.

CD4+ T cells from unexposed donors were collected before the COVID-19 pandemic (2011-2018). After around eleven days of culture, CD4+ T cells were isolated with the EasySep CD4+ T cell isolation kit. Unexposed donor CD4+ T cells were tested for reactivity to SARS-CoV-2 S and N and four common cold coronavirus spike pools, as cell number allowed. Each well held 1.5 million to 2 million PBMCs cultured in IMDM containing roughly 5.2% human AB serum and roughly 10 IU/ml IL-2. Half of the culture medium was replaced with fresh IL-2-containing medium on days 3 and 7. Each peptide culture condition was generally run in triplicate replicate wells. The leukapheresis product for the unexposed donors was obtained through commercial purchase. Ficoll-Paque PLUS gradient centrifugation was used to isolate PBMCs from either whole blood or leukapheresis product. PBMCs were either used fresh in the expansion assay or cryopreserved at -140 degrees C. The QIAamp Micro DNA Kit was used to extract genomic DNA from the CD4+ T cells.

The germline V gene gives CDR1 as SGHTA and CDR2 as FQGNSA. The CDR3 covers 15 residues, taking in both the cysteine and the phenylalanine. This entry keeps only the CDR3 DNA: 45 bases, framed from base 1. Trimming takes 5 bases off V and 9 bases off J; junction bases not matched to a gene: 14. In regard to this clone: There is no known antigen for this receptor. Base qualities were left out, and no much larger clone turns up one base away.

The library was made by the immunoSEQ multiplex PCR assay. Regarding the original processing steps: During preprocessing, nonproductive sequences were removed, as were CDR3s that did not start with C, did not end with F or W, or were shorter than 7 amino acids. The MANAFEST web app identified antigen-specific clonotypes based on expansion compared with the reference and other culture wells. A clone was considered positive if the clone showed significant expansion compared with the reference culture in 2 of 3 replicate wells at an FDR below 0.05. Positive clones also required significant expansion versus all other tandem wells and an odds ratio above 5. CDR3 homology was measured as pairwise Levenshtein distance, computed with the stringdist R package after trimming three terminal residues from each end. TCRdb re-hosts the immuneACCESS table, in-frame sequences only. Its copies lack some clones; in the studies checked, an unresolved V gene accounts for under half of them, and the cause for the rest is not known. V and J calls and clone size are given by that table; D and trimming were obtained from the DNA. Counted in this sample were around 28,000 clones; roughly 69% of them appeared once. Roughly 25% of the sample is taken by the ten largest.

This clonotype was sampled from a human donor in good health. The sample taken for sequencing was CD4+ T cells from PBMCs, cultured in vitro. The rearranged chain carries TRBV7-2 and TRBJ2-7; 9 of the junction bases match TRBD2. The CDR3 protein: CASSAVAGVQMGQYF. The sequence in DNA is TGTGCCAGCAGCGCGGTAGCGGGGGTACAAATGGGGCAGTACTTC.